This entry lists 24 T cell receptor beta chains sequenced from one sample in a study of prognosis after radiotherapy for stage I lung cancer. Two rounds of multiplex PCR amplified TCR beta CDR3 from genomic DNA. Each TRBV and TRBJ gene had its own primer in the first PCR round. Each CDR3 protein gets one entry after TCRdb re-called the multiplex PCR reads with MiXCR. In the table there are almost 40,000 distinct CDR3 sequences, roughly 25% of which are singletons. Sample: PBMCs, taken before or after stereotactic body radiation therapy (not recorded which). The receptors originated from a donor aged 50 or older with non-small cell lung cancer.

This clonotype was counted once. CDR3 sequence (DNA): TGTGCCAGCAGTACTACTGGGACAGGGGGCAATCAGCCCCAGCATTTT. Amino acid sequence: CASSTTGTGGNQPQHF. J is TRBJ1-5 and V is TRBV6-1; TRBD1 matches at 10 bases. V shed 5 bases, J shed 2 bases, and the junction held 6 bases outside the gene matches. Germline values: CDR1 MNHNS, CDR2 SASEGT. CDR3 size: 16 residues.

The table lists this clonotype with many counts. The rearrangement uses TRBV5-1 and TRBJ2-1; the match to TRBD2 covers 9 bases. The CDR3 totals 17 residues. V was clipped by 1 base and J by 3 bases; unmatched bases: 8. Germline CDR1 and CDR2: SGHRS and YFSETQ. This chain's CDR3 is CASSLLSGGVGYNEQFF. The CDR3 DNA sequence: TGCGCCAGCAGCTTGCTTAGCGGGGGAGTGGGCTACAATGAGCAGTTCTTC.

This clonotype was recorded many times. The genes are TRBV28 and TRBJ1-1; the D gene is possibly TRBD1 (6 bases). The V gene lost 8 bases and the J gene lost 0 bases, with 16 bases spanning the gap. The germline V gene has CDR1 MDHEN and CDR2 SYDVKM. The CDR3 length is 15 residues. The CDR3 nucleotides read TGTGCCAGCCGACAGGCGGGTGGTATGAACACTGAAGCTTTCTTT. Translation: CASRQAGGMNTEAFF.

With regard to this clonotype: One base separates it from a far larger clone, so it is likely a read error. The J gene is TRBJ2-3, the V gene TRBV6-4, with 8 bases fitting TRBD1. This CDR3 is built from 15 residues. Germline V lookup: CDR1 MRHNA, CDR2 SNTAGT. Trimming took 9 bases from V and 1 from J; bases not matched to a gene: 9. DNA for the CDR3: TGTGCCAGAACCTTGGACAGGGTGGGCACAGATACGCAGTATTTT. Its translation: CARTLDRVGTDTQYF.

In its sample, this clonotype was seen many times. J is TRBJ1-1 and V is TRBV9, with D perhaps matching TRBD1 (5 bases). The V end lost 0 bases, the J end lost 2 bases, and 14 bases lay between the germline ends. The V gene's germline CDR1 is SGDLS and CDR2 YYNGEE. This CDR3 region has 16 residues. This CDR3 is CASSVAERGINTEAFF. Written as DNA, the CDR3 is TGTGCCAGCAGCGTAGCGGAGCGGGGCATAAACACTGAAGCTTTCTTT.

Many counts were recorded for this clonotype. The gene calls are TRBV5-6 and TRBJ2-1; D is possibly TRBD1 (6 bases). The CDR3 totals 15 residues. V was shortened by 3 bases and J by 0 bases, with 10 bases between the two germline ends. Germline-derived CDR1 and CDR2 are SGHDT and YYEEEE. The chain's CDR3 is CASSSRQDSYNEQFF. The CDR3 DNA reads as TGTGCCAGCAGCTCGAGACAGGACTCCTACAATGAGCAGTTCTTC. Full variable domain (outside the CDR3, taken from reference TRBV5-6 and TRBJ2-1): DAGVTQSPTHLIKTRGQQVTLRCSPKSGHDTVSWYQQALGQGPQFIFQYYEEEERQRGNFPDRFSGHQFPNYSSELNVNALLLGDSALYLCASSSRQDSYNEQFFGPGTRLTVL.

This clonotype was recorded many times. The CDR3 sequence: CSARDPRKNTEAFF. The CDR3 DNA reads as TGCAGTGCTAGAGATCCCAGGAAGAACACTGAAGCTTTCTTT. This chain links TRBV20-1 with TRBJ1-1, with no clear D. The germline V and J ends were trimmed by 0 bases and 1 base, with 9 bases remaining between them. Germline values: CDR1 DFQATT, CDR2 SNEGSKA (reference sequence). The CDR3 consists of 14 residues.

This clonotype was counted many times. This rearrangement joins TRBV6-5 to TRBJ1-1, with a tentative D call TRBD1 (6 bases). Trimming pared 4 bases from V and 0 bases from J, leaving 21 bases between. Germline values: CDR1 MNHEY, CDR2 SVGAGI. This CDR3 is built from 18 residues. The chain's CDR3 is CASSWGYRAHLMNTEAFF. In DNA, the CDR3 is TGTGCCAGCAGTTGGGGATACAGGGCCCACCTCATGAACACTGAAGCTTTCTTT.

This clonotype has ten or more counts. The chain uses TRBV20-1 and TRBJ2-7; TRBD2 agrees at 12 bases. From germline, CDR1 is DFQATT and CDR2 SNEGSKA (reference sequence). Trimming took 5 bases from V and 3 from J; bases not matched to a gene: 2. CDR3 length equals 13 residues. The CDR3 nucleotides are TGCAGTGCTGGACTAGCGGGACTCTACGAGCAGTACTTC. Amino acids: CSAGLAGLYEQYF.

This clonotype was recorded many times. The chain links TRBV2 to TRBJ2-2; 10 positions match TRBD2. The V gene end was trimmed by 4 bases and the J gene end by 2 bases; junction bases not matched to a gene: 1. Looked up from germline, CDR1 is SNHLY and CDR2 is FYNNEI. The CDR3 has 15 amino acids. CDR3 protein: CASSGTSGNTGELFF. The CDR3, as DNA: TGTGCCAGCAGTGGGACTAGCGGTAACACCGGGGAGCTGTTTTTT.

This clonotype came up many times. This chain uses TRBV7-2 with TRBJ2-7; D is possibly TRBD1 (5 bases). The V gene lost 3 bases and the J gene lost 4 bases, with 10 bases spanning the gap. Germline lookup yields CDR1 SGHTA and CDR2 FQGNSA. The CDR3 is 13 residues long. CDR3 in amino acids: CASSFDQGYEQYF. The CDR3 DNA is TGTGCCAGCAGCTTTGACCAGGGATACGAGCAGTACTTC.

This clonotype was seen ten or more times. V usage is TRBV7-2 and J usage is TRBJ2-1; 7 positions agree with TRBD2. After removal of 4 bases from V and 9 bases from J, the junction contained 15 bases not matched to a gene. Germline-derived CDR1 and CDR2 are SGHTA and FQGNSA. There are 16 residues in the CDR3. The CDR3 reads CASSYRRGRERTEQFF. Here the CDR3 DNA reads TGTGCCAGCAGCTACCGGAGAGGGAGGGAACGGACTGAGCAGTTCTTC.

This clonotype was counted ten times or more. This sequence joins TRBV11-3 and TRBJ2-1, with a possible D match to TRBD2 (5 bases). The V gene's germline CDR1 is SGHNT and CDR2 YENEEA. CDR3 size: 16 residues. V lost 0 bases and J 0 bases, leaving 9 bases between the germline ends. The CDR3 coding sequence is TGTGCCAGCAGCTTAGACGGGGTGGGCTCCTACAATGAGCAGTTCTTC. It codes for CASSLDGVGSYNEQFF.

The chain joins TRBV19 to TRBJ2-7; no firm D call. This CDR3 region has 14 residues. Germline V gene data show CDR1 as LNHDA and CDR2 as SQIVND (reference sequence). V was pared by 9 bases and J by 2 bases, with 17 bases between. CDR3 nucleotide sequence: TGTGCCAGCACCTACGCACAGTCCCCCTACGAGCAGTACTTC. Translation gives CASTYAQSPYEQYF.

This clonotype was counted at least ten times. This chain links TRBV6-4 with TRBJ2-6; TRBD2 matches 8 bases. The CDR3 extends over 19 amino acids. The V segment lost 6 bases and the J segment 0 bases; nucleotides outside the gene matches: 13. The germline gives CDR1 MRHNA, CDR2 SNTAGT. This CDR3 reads CASSTHSTGGASGANVLTF. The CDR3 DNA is TGTGCCAGCAGCACTCATTCCACCGGGGGGGCCTCTGGGGCCAACGTCCTGACTTTC.

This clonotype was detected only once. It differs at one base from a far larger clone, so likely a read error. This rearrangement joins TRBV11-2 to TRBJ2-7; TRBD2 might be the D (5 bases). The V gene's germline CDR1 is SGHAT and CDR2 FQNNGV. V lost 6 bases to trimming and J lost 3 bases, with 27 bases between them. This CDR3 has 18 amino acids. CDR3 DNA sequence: TGTGCCAGCAGTACCGGGGTCGGTTTTAGTGGCGGAGACTACGAGCAGTACTTC. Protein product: CASSTGVGFSGGDYEQYF.

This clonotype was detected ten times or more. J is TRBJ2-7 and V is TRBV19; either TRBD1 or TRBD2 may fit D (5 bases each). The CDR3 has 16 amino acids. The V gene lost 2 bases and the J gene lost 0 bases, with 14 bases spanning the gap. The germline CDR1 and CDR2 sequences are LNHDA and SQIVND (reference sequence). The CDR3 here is CASSIKGPLFSYEQYF. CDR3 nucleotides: TGTGCCAGTAGTATAAAGGGACCACTCTTCTCCTACGAGCAGTACTTC. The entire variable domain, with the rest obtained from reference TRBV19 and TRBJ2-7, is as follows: DGGITQSPKYLFRKEGQNVTLSCEQNLNHDAMYWYRQDPGQGLRLIYYSQIVNDFQKGDIAEGYSVSREKKESFPLTVTSAQKNPTAFYLCASSIKGPLFSYEQYFGPGTRLTVT.

The chain's CDR3 is CACSPPGRISTDTQYF. DNA of the CDR3: TGTGCCTGCTCACCCCCCGGACGGATTAGCACAGATACGCAGTATTTT. This chain uses TRBV30 with TRBJ2-3; no clear D. This CDR3 has 16 residues. The germline gives CDR1 GTSNPN, CDR2 SVGIG (reference sequence). V was clipped by 6 bases and J by 0 bases, with 19 bases between them.

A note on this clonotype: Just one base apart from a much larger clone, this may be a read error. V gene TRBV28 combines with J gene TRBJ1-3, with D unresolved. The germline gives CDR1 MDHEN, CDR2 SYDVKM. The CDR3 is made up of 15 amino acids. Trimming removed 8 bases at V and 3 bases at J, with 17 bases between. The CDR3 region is CASRLVLRFGNTIYF. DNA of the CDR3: TGTGCCAGCCGTCTCGTGCTTCGGTTTGGAAACACCATATATTTT. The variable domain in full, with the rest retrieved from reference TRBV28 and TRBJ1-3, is DVKVTQSSRYLVKRTGEKVFLECVQDMDHENMFWYRQDPGLGLRLIYFSYDVKMKEKGDIPEGYSVSREKKERFSLILESASTNQTSMYLCASRLVLRFGNTIYFGEGSWLTVV.

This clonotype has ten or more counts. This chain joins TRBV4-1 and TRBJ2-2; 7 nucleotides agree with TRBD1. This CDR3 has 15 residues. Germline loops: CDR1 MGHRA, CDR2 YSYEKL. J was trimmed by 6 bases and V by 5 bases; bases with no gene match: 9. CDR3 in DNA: TGCGCCAGCAGCTTACAAGAGGGGGCGGCCGGGGAGCTGTTTTTT. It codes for CASSLQEGAAGELFF.

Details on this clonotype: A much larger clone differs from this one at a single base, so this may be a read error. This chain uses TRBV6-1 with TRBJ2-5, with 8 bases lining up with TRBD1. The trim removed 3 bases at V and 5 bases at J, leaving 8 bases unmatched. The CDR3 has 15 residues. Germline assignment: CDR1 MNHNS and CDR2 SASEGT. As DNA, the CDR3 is TGTGCCAGCAGTGATCGGCAGGGGGCTTTGGAGACCCAGTACTTC. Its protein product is CASSDRQGALETQYF.

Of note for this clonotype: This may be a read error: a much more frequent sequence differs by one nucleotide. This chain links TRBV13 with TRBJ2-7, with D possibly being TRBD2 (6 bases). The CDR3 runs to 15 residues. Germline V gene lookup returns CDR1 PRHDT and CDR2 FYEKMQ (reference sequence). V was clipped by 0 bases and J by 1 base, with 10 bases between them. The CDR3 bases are TGTGCCAGCAGCTTAGGGCGGGACTCATCCTACGAGCAGTACTTC. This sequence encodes CASSLGRDSSYEQYF.

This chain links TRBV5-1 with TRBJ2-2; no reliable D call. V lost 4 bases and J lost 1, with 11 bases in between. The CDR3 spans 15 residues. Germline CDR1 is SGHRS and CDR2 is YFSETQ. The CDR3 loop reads CASSDSNKNTGELFF. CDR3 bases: TGCGCCAGCAGCGACTCAAACAAGAACACCGGGGAGCTGTTTTTT.

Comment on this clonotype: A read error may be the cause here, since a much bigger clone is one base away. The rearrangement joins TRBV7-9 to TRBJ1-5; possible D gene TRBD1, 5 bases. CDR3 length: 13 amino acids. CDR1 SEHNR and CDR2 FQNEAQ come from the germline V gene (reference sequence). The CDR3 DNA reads TGTGCCAGCAGCCTGTTGGGGGGTCAGCACCAGCATTTT. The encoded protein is CASSLLGGQHQHF.